Presented here are 2 T cell receptor beta chains from one specimen sequenced in a study of neurological immune-mediated disorders. MiXCR, run by TCRdb on the 5' RACE reads, gives a single entry per CDR3 protein. The profile shows more than 35,000 distinct CDR3 sequences, about 6% of them singletons. The material sequenced was CD4+ T cells from blood. The source of these receptors is a woman aged 40 to 55 in good health.

This clonotype was recorded many times. The J gene is TRBJ2-1, the V gene TRBV20-1; no clear D. This CDR3 contains 14 residues. The V and J ends lost 4 bases and 9 bases respectively, with 19 bases between them. The germline CDR1 and CDR2 sequences are DFQATT and SNEGSKA (reference sequence). The CDR3 DNA reads TGCAGTGCTAACGTGTTTACGGGTTCACGTGAGCAGTTCTTC. It specifies CSANVFTGSREQFF.

This clonotype was observed at least ten times. The rearrangement joins TRBV5-4 to TRBJ2-7; 8 bases match TRBD2. From germline, CDR1 is SGHNT and CDR2 YYREEE (reference sequence). The ends lost 3 bases at V and 3 bases at J; junction bases unmatched: 8. CDR3 length: 15 residues. CDR3: CASSYSTSAYYEQYF. CDR3 coding DNA: TGTGCCAGCAGCTATTCGACTAGCGCCTACTACGAGCAGTACTTC.